Given below is one T cell receptor (beta chain) in context. Its antigen remains unknown. These data originate in a study of shared clonotypes between healthy human individuals. Study-level findings and limits: Non-shared clonotypes showed lower generation probabilities than clonotypes common to all four donors. A handful of donors showed sharing of about 5.5% of naive CD4 clonotypes.

On sorted subsets, replicate PCRs used about 200 ng DNA, or tens of thousands of T cell genomes. Produced via immunoSEQ multiplex PCR; TCRdb's table is partial and in-frame only. Here the sample spans nearly 2 million clones, about 95% being singletons. J gave up 3 bases and V 5 bases, and 6 bases lay outside the gene matches. The CDR3 has 16 amino acids. Germline V gene data show CDR1 as SEHNR and CDR2 as FQNEAQ (reference sequence). Naive CD8 populations comprised CD45RO-negative cells positively selected for CCR7, excluding terminally differentiated effector memory CD45RA+ cells. This chain links TRBV7-9 with TRBJ2-1, with 11 bases identical to TRBD2. The sequenced sample consisted of naive CD8+ T cells sorted from blood. This clonotype originated in a man aged 18-30 years in good health. The CDR3 sequence is CASSPLAGGLYNEQFF. CDR3 bases: TGTGCCAGCAGCCCCTTAGCGGGGGGGCTCTACAATGAGCAGTTCTTC.